One sample yielded the 29 T cell receptor beta chains listed below, sequenced in a study of spatial heterogeneity in lung cancer. Indicated time point: sample taken at primary tumor resection. Whole RNA, isolated from tumor, nontumor lung or frozen PBMC, was sequenced without prior sorting. Each CDR3 protein gets one entry after TCRdb re-called the 5' RACE reads with MiXCR. Altogether about 53,000 distinct CDR3 sequences are present, around 6.7% being singletons, with the ten largest covering about 2.6%. This sample comprised PBMCs, obtained at surgery. These receptors were obtained from a female donor with early-stage non-small cell lung cancer.

The chain joins TRBV10-3 to TRBJ1-2, with a tentative D call TRBD1 (6 bases). The CDR3 runs to 13 residues. Trimming cost V 9 bases and J 5 bases, with 16 bases left between them. Germline loops: CDR1 ENHRY, CDR2 SYGVKD. The CDR3, as DNA: TGTGCCATTCGAGGACAGAATCCGTATGGCTACACCTTC. This codes for CAIRGQNPYGYTF.

J is TRBJ2-5 and V is TRBV7-3; 7 bases align to TRBD2. Trimming removed 6 bases from V and 4 bases from J; junction bases left unmatched: 8. The V gene's germline CDR1 is SGHTA and CDR2 FQGTGA. The CDR3 spans 14 residues. DNA of the CDR3: TGTGCCAGCAGTTCTCAGCGGGGTTCAGAGACCCAGTACTTC. It translates to CASSSQRGSETQYF.

This clonotype appeared many times. This chain uses TRBV7-2 with TRBJ1-5; the D gene is possibly TRBD1 (5 bases). This CDR3 has 15 amino acids. The germline gives CDR1 SGHTA, CDR2 FQGNSA. Trimming pared 0 bases from V and 4 bases from J, leaving 10 bases between. Written as DNA, the CDR3 is TGTGCCAGCAGCTTAGCCGGGGGATCAAATCAGCCCCAGCATTTT. This codes for CASSLAGGSNQPQHF. Full variable domain (rest looked up from reference TRBV7-2 and TRBJ1-5): GAGVSQSPSNKVTEKGKDVELRCDPISGHTALYWYRQSLGQGLEFLIYFQGNSAPDKSGLPSDRFSAERTGGSVSTLTIQRTQQEDSAVYLCASSLAGGSNQPQHFGDGTRLSIL.

For this clonotype: One base away lies a much larger clone, so this may be a sequencing read error. This is likely a read error, given that the CDR3 carries no conserved phenylalanine or tryptophan at its end. The J gene is TRBJ2-3, the V gene TRBV25-1; D tentatively fits TRBD1 or TRBD2 (6 bases each). The length of the CDR3 is 16 residues. Germline lookup yields CDR1 MGHDK and CDR2 SYGVNS. V shed 0 bases and J shed 2 bases, with 12 bases lying between them. As DNA, the CDR3 is TGTGCCAGCAGTGAATATATGGGGGGCTACACAGATACGCAGTATTTG. Amino acids: CASSEYMGGYTDTQYL.

This clonotype was recorded a few times. V gene TRBV5-1 combines with J gene TRBJ2-7, with D possibly TRBD1 on 5 matching bases. From germline, CDR1 is SGHRS and CDR2 YFSETQ. The V gene lost 2 bases and the J gene lost 1 base, with 16 bases spanning the gap. The CDR3 totals 16 residues. As DNA, the CDR3 is TGCGCCAGCAGCTTAAGACAGCCATCCTTTTCCTACGAGCAGTACTTC. Protein product: CASSLRQPSFSYEQYF.

The table lists this clonotype with many counts. The chain joins TRBV6-5 to TRBJ1-1, with D unclear. V was trimmed by 3 bases and J by 7 bases, leaving 9 bases between them. Germline CDR1 reads MNHEY; CDR2 reads SVGAGI. The CDR3 has 12 residues. This CDR3 is CASSYGGREAFF. The CDR3 DNA reads as TGTGCCAGCAGTTATGGAGGGCGTGAAGCTTTCTTT.

The sample holds many counts of this clonotype. The genes are TRBV24-1 and TRBJ1-2, with D tentatively TRBD1 (6 bases). Deletions cut 4 bases from V and 7 bases from J, with 15 bases between. The CDR3 is 14 residues long. The germline CDR1 and CDR2 sequences are KGHDR and SFDVKD. CDR3 in amino acids: CATSDGHREGGYTF. Here the CDR3 DNA reads TGTGCCACCAGTGACGGCCACAGGGAGGGTGGCTACACCTTC.

This clonotype was detected ten times or more. The V call is TRBV6-1, the J call TRBJ2-1; 7 bases fit TRBD1. The CDR3 contains 14 residues. The germline V gene encodes CDR1 MNHNS and CDR2 SASEGT. With 6 bases clipped from V and 4 bases from J, the junction kept 6 bases outside the gene matches. The CDR3 DNA reads TGTGCCAGCAGAGCCGGACAGGAATACAATGAGCAGTTCTTC. This sequence encodes CASRAGQEYNEQFF.

In this sample, this clonotype turned up a few times. This chain uses TRBV6-2 or TRBV6-3 with TRBJ1-6; the match to TRBD1 covers 10 bases. CDR3 length equals 15 residues. Germline values: CDR1 MNHEY, CDR2 SVGEGT. V lost 2 bases and J lost 9; bases outside the gene matches: 4. The CDR3: CASSYRQGAISPLHF. The CDR3 DNA follows: TGTGCCAGCAGTTACAGACAGGGGGCAATTTCACCCCTCCACTTT.

This clonotype came up many times. The CDR3 region is CSGGDYGYTF. The CDR3 nucleotides are TGCAGCGGCGGGGACTATGGCTACACCTTC. J is TRBJ1-2 and V is TRBV29-1; D call uncertain. The V end was cut by 7 bases, the J end by 3 bases, with 6 bases between. This CDR3 has 10 amino acids. The germline CDR1 and CDR2 sequences are SQVTM and ANQGSEA.

This clonotype was detected ten times or more. The rearrangement joins TRBV11-3 to TRBJ2-1; D tentatively fits TRBD1 or TRBD2 (6 bases each). Per the germline V gene, CDR1 is SGHNT and CDR2 is YENEEA. This CDR3 has 17 residues. The germline V and J ends were trimmed by 5 bases and 4 bases, with 21 bases remaining between them. The CDR3 sequence is CASSVRGGRTGYNEQFF. The CDR3 coding sequence is TGTGCCAGCAGCGTTAGAGGGGGGAGGACGGGATACAATGAGCAGTTCTTC.

The CDR3 nucleotides read TGTGCCAGCAGCTTAGCGTCGGGGGAATCTGGAGGCTACACCTTC. This sequence encodes CASSLASGESGGYTF. V and J are TRBV7-9 and TRBJ1-2; D may be TRBD1 (5 bases). Trimming cost V 0 bases and J 8 bases, with 16 bases left between them. In germline, CDR1 is SEHNR, CDR2 FQNEAQ (reference sequence). CDR3 size: 15 residues.

This chain joins TRBV7-6 and TRBJ1-4; the D gene is possibly TRBD1 (5 bases). Germline V CDR1 and CDR2: SGHVS, FNYEAQ. V was pared by 1 base and J by 0 bases, with 6 bases between. This CDR3 comprises 15 residues. CDR3 amino acids: CASSLGGPTNEKLFF. DNA of the CDR3: TGTGCCAGCAGCTTAGGGGGACCAACTAATGAAAAACTGTTTTTT.

This clonotype was picked up many times. The CDR3: CAIGAGPGDDEQYF. CDR3 DNA sequence: TGTGCCATCGGTGCGGGGCCAGGGGATGACGAGCAGTACTTC. This chain links TRBV24-1 with TRBJ2-7; the D gene could be TRBD1 or TRBD2 (6 bases each). Germline CDR1 and CDR2: KGHDR and SFDVKD. V gave up 11 bases and J gave up 5 bases, with 21 bases separating them. The CDR3 covers 14 residues.

This clonotype showed up many times. CDR3 region: CASSQDPGRSYEQYF. CDR3 DNA: TGCGCCAGCAGCCAAGATCCCGGGAGGTCCTACGAGCAGTACTTC. The genes are TRBV4-1 and TRBJ2-7; 7 nucleotides agree with TRBD2. This CDR3 region has 15 residues. Losses at the gene ends were 0 bases for V and 1 base for J; bases not matched to a gene: 3. The germline gives CDR1 MGHRA, CDR2 YSYEKL.

Ten or more counts support this clonotype. This chain links TRBV2 with TRBJ2-3; maybe TRBD2 (6 bases). The germline V and J ends were trimmed by 8 bases and 4 bases, with 22 bases remaining between them. Germline V gives CDR1 SNHLY, CDR2 FYNNEI. CDR3 length: 16 amino acids. DNA for the CDR3: TGTGCCAGCGCCCCCGGGACTCCTCACTCGGCAGATACGCAGTATTTT. Translating it yields CASAPGTPHSADTQYF.

This clonotype was counted ten times or more. V and J are TRBV19 and TRBJ2-1; perhaps TRBD2 as D (6 bases). V was shortened by 11 bases and J by 10 bases, with 18 bases between the two germline ends. The germline V gene has CDR1 LNHDA and CDR2 SQIVND (reference sequence). There are 12 residues in the CDR3. Here the CDR3 DNA reads TGTGCCGGCCTCTCGGAAAGCGGGGAGCAGTTCTTC. Protein: CAGLSESGEQFF.

This clonotype was recorded a few times. The chain has TRBV28 and TRBJ1-4, with D perhaps matching TRBD1 (6 bases). The CDR3 extends over 12 amino acids. The germline V gene has CDR1 MDHEN and CDR2 SYDVKM. The V gene lost 6 bases and the J gene lost 8 bases, with 10 bases spanning the gap. CDR3 bases: TGTGCCAGCAGGCGGGACACCGAAAAACTGTTTTTT. Its protein product is CASRRDTEKLFF.

Many counts were recorded for this clonotype. The chain is built from TRBV6-2 or TRBV6-3 and TRBJ2-1; a weak D match, TRBD2 (5 bases). V was clipped by 2 bases and J by 10 bases, with 6 bases between them. Germline V gene lookup returns CDR1 MNHEY and CDR2 SVGEGT. The CDR3 consists of 11 residues. The CDR3 DNA is TGTGCCAGCAGTTACGGCGGGGAGCAGTTCTTC. Encoded protein: CASSYGGEQFF.

There are many counts of this clonotype. The chain employs TRBV7-9 and TRBJ1-4; TRBD1 might be the D (5 bases). Trimming shortened V by 5 bases and J by 5 bases, and 18 bases separated the two germline ends. The germline CDR1 and CDR2 sequences are SEHNR and FQNEAQ (reference sequence). CDR3 length: 16 residues. CDR3 protein: CASSASTGTENEKLFF. As DNA, the CDR3 is TGTGCCAGCAGCGCATCAACCGGGACTGAGAATGAAAAACTGTTTTTT.

Ten or more counts support this clonotype. The J gene is TRBJ2-1, the V gene TRBV28; 7 nucleotides match TRBD2. CDR1 MDHEN and CDR2 SYDVKM come from the germline V gene. The CDR3 is 15 residues long. The trim removed 2 bases at V and 0 bases at J, leaving 1 base unmatched. The CDR3 loop reads CASSLGGGSYNEQFF. Here the CDR3 DNA reads TGTGCCAGCAGTTTAGGCGGGGGCTCCTACAATGAGCAGTTCTTC.

This clonotype was found a few times. J is TRBJ2-1 and V is TRBV29-1; 9 bases map to TRBD1. Germline loops: CDR1 SQVTM, CDR2 ANQGSEA. V lost 4 bases and J lost 14; bases outside the gene matches: 12. The CDR3 is 13 amino acids. CDR3 residues: CSVGTGGAFKEFF. The CDR3 nucleotides are TGCAGCGTTGGAACAGGGGGCGCGTTTAAGGAGTTCTTC.

This clonotype showed up many times. The chain carries TRBV30 and TRBJ1-5; 7 bases map to TRBD1. Germline-derived CDR1 and CDR2 are GTSNPN and SVGIG (reference sequence). V shed 2 bases and J 6 bases; nucleotides not matched to a gene: 10. The CDR3 sequence is 15 residues long. Here the CDR3 reads CAWSSGTAAGQPQHF. CDR3 nucleotide sequence: TGTGCCTGGAGTTCTGGGACAGCCGCCGGTCAGCCCCAGCATTTT.

This clonotype was seen only a few times. V gene TRBV5-5 combines with J gene TRBJ2-1; 11 bases line up with TRBD2. This CDR3 is 15 amino acids long. From germline, CDR1 is SGHKS and CDR2 YYEKEE (reference sequence). V lost 4 bases, J lost 4 bases, and 4 bases stayed unmatched. This CDR3 is CASSLGTSGYNEQFF. In DNA, the CDR3 is TGTGCCAGCAGCCTAGGGACTAGCGGATACAATGAGCAGTTCTTC.

This clonotype was counted a few times. This sequence joins TRBV15 and TRBJ2-6; perhaps TRBD1 as D (5 bases). Germline V lookup: CDR1 LNHNV, CDR2 YYDKDF (reference sequence). This CDR3 region has 18 residues. V was shortened by 0 bases and J by 0 bases, with 12 bases between the two germline ends. CDR3 sequence (DNA): TGTGCCACCAGCAGAGATTTGGGGCAAGGCTCTGGGGCCAACGTCCTGACTTTC. Protein sequence: CATSRDLGQGSGANVLTF.

J is TRBJ1-1 and V is TRBV7-3; no clear D gene. Germline lookup yields CDR1 SGHTA and CDR2 FQGTGA. The CDR3 consists of 15 residues. V lost 0 bases to trimming and J lost 0 bases, with 8 bases between them. The CDR3: CASSLTRVMNTEAFF. In DNA form, the CDR3 reads TGTGCCAGCAGCTTAACCCGGGTTATGAACACTGAAGCTTTCTTT.

At least ten counts were recorded for this clonotype. V usage is TRBV29-1 and J usage is TRBJ1-1; perhaps TRBD1 as D (5 bases). Trimming left V 6 bases short and J 1 base short, with 15 bases between. Looked up from germline, CDR1 is SQVTM and CDR2 is ANQGSEA. The CDR3 consists of 14 residues. CDR3 residues: CSVVNRLPNTEAFF. The CDR3 nucleotides read TGCAGCGTCGTAAACAGGTTACCGAACACTGAAGCTTTCTTT.

A few counts support this clonotype. V and J are TRBV24-1 and TRBJ1-1; no clear D gene. The CDR3 has 13 residues. Germline CDR1 is KGHDR and CDR2 is SFDVKD. The V gene lost 3 bases and the J gene lost 5 bases, with 9 bases spanning the gap. The CDR3 nucleotides read TGTGCCACCAGTGATCGGTGGGGAACTGAAGCTTTCTTT. It is translated as CATSDRWGTEAFF.

Many counts were recorded for this clonotype. The genes are TRBV9 and TRBJ1-3; no clear D. V was shortened by 0 bases and J by 4 bases, with 5 bases between the two germline ends. Germline CDR1 and CDR2: SGDLS and YYNGEE. This CDR3 has 13 residues. The CDR3 sequence: CASSVGIGNTIYF. In DNA, the CDR3 is TGTGCCAGCAGCGTAGGAATAGGAAACACCATATATTTT.